The 30 T cell receptor beta chains given below trace back to one sample, sequenced in a study of early stage breast cancer tumors (dated by TCRdb to 2017 to 2019). Libraries were constructed by the immunoSEQ multiplex PCR assay. TCRdb provides this immuneACCESS table in a form limited to in-frame rearrangements. Some clones are lacking; in checked studies, under half of them reflect an unresolved V gene, and why the rest are absent is not known. The sample has about 46,000 clones on record, around 80% of them singletons. The ten largest clones take up roughly 3% of the sample. Sequenced material: blood. These receptors all stem from a person aged 40-50 years with breast cancer.

This clone was recorded once. J is TRBJ1-1 and V is TRBV18; D not certain. The CDR3 length is 17 residues. Trimming took off 0 bases at V and 3 bases at J, with 17 bases between the two ends. Germline assignment: CDR1 KGHSH and CDR2 LQKENI. CDR3 in amino acids: CASSPPIGEGIDTEAFF. CDR3 nucleotides: TGTGCCAGCTCACCACCCATCGGGGAGGGAATCGACACTGAAGCTTTCTTT.

This chain links TRBV5-1 with TRBJ2-7; 7 bases map to TRBD2. This CDR3 spans 14 amino acids. The germline V gene encodes CDR1 SGHRS and CDR2 YFSETQ. Trimming at V came to 4 bases and at J to 1 base, leaving 5 bases not matched to a gene. In DNA form, the CDR3 reads TGCGCCAGCAGCGCGCACGGGGGGTCCTACGAGCAGTACTTC. Protein product: CASSAHGGSYEQYF.

The gene calls are TRBV10-3 and TRBJ2-7, with TRBD2 identical over 15 bases. Losses at the gene ends were 3 bases for V and 2 bases for J; bases not matched to a gene: 5. There are 17 residues in the CDR3. CDR1 ENHRY and CDR2 SYGVKD come from the germline V gene. This CDR3 is CAISDGTSGRPTYEQYF. In DNA, the CDR3 is TGTGCCATCAGTGATGGGACTAGCGGGAGGCCGACCTACGAGCAGTACTTC.

This chain joins TRBV21-1 and TRBJ2-7; no check of the table's D call, TRBD1, against the DNA was made. TRBV21-1 constitutes a pseudogene. The CDR3 covers 15 residues. The CDR3 nucleotides are TGTGCCAGCAGCCCTCGGACAGGGGAAACCTACGAGCAGTACTTC. Encoded protein: CASSPRTGETYEQYF.

The chain couples TRBV30 to TRBJ2-2; 7 bases line up with TRBD2. This CDR3 comprises 15 residues. Germline V gene sequence: CDR1 GTSNPN, CDR2 SVGIG (reference sequence). V lost 5 bases, J lost 1 base, and 7 bases stayed unmatched. CDR3 DNA sequence: TGTGCCTGGGGGATTAAGCGGGAGAACACCGGGGAGCTGTTTTTT. Translating it yields CAWGIKRENTGELFF.

The chain combines TRBV20-1 with TRBJ2-1; D unclear. V gave up 3 bases and J gave up 8 bases, with 8 bases separating them. This CDR3 spans 11 amino acids. The germline gives CDR1 DFQATT, CDR2 SNEGSKA (reference sequence). The CDR3 loop reads CSASPGDEQFF. The CDR3 nucleotides read TGCAGTGCTAGCCCTGGGGATGAGCAGTTCTTC.

This clone has just a few counts. This chain connects TRBV28 to TRBJ2-1; TRBD2 matches 9 bases. V shed 5 bases, J shed 3 bases, and the junction held 5 bases outside the gene matches. CDR3 length equals 15 residues. Looked up from germline, CDR1 is MDHEN and CDR2 is SYDVKM. The CDR3 protein is CASSPAGGFYNEQFF. The CDR3 coding sequence is TGTGCCAGCAGTCCAGCGGGAGGCTTCTACAATGAGCAGTTCTTC.

The chain uses TRBV2 and TRBJ1-2; tentatively, D is TRBD1 (5 bases). Germline CDR1 reads SNHLY; CDR2 reads FYNNEI. V was cut by 10 bases and J by 8 bases, with 26 bases left in between. This CDR3 spans 15 amino acids. The CDR3 DNA reads as TGTGCCATCCCCCCCGGGACGTTACCCTTGGGGGGCTACACCTTC. Its protein product is CAIPPGTLPLGGYTF.

The J gene is TRBJ2-1, the V gene TRBV7-9, with 8 bases lining up with TRBD2. Germline V lookup: CDR1 SEHNR, CDR2 FQNEAQ (reference sequence). V lost 5 bases, J lost 8 bases, and 14 bases stayed unmatched. This CDR3 comprises 16 residues. The CDR3 bases are TGTGCCAGCAGCGCGGAGGGGCGGGAGGCATGGGATGAGCAGTTCTTC. Translating gives CASSAEGREAWDEQFF.

The chain is built from TRBV5-4 and TRBJ1-4, with D maybe TRBD1 (6 bases). This CDR3 is 14 amino acids long. CDR1 is SGHNT and CDR2 is YYREEE in the germline V gene (reference sequence). V was clipped by 0 bases and J by 6 bases, with 9 bases between them. As DNA, the CDR3 is TGTGCCAGCAGCTTGGAACAGGGAGATGAAAAACTGTTTTTT. Translating gives CASSLEQGDEKLFF.

The gene calls are TRBV29-1 and TRBJ2-7; D is perhaps TRBD2 (6 bases). V was shortened by 3 bases and J by 9 bases, with 15 bases between the two germline ends. CDR1 is SQVTM, CDR2 ANQGSEA, per germline. This CDR3 is built from 12 residues. The CDR3 sequence is CSVEGLGRVQYF. CDR3 in DNA: TGCAGCGTTGAGGGACTCGGGCGGGTGCAGTACTTC.

The V gene is TRBV6-1, the J gene TRBJ2-5; D ambiguous. Trimming shortened V by 11 bases and J by 1 base, and 5 bases separated the two germline ends. Germline V gene sequence: CDR1 MNHNS, CDR2 SASEGT. The CDR3 has 10 residues. The CDR3 here is CAAPQETQYF. The CDR3 DNA is TGTGCCGCCCCCCAAGAGACCCAGTACTTC.

The rearrangement joins TRBV11-3 to TRBJ1-2; D is unclear. The CDR3 runs to 12 residues. V was shortened by 1 base and J by 5 bases, with 5 bases between the two germline ends. Per the germline V gene, CDR1 is SGHNT and CDR2 is YENEEA. Here the CDR3 DNA reads TGTGCCAGCAGCTTAGGGGGATATGGCTACACCTTC. Protein product: CASSLGGYGYTF.

V is TRBV18 and J is TRBJ2-7; no firm D call. The CDR3 is 12 residues long. Germline CDR1 and CDR2: KGHSH and LQKENI. Trimming pared 6 bases from V and 6 bases from J, leaving 12 bases between. The CDR3 protein is CASSIYSREQYF. CDR3 DNA: TGTGCCAGCTCGATTTATAGCCGCGAGCAGTACTTC.

The chain links TRBV19 to TRBJ2-7; 9 nucleotides align to TRBD2. Trimming removed 4 bases from V and 3 bases from J; junction bases left unmatched: 7. The CDR3 covers 15 residues. Germline assignment: CDR1 LNHDA and CDR2 SQIVND (reference sequence). For the CDR3, the DNA is TGTGCCAGTAGTAAACCTAGCGGGACGATCTACGAGCAGTACTTC. Amino acids: CASSKPSGTIYEQYF.

CDR3 sequence: CASSPPGGGQVEAFF. The CDR3 DNA reads as TGTGCCAGCTCACCACCGGGAGGGGGCCAGGTTGAAGCTTTCTTT. The J gene is TRBJ1-1, the V gene TRBV18; 7 bases map to TRBD1. The ends lost 0 bases at V and 7 bases at J; junction bases unmatched: 8. The CDR3 sequence is 15 residues long. From germline, CDR1 is KGHSH and CDR2 LQKENI.

The chain employs TRBV12-1 and TRBJ2-4; no DNA check was done on the table's D call, TRBD1. TRBV12-1 is termed a pseudogene. This CDR3 region has 16 residues. CDR3 amino acids: CASSFLGVLAKNIQYF. CDR3 sequence (DNA): TGTGCCAGCAGCTTTTTAGGGGTGCTAGCCAAAAACATTCAGTACTTC.

The J gene is TRBJ2-6, the V gene TRBV11-1; 7 nucleotides agree with TRBD1. V dropped 5 bases and J dropped 7; count of bases not matched to a gene: 14. CDR3 length: 17 amino acids. Germline values: CDR1 SGHAT, CDR2 FQDESV (reference sequence). CDR3 sequence: CASSLGTVQGLANVLTF. The DNA of the CDR3 is TGTGCCAGCAGCCTAGGGACAGTGCAAGGTCTAGCCAACGTCCTGACTTTC. Supplemented by reference TRBV11-1 and TRBJ2-6, the full variable domain reads EAEVAQSPRYKITEKSQAVAFWCDPISGHATLYWYRQILGQGPELLVQFQDESVVDDSQLPKDRFSAERLKGVDSTLKIQPAELGDSAMYLCASSLGTVQGLANVLTFGAGSRLTVL.

The sample holds one count of this clone. This chain links TRBV11-1 with TRBJ1-2; D remains ambiguous. The germline V gene has CDR1 SGHAT and CDR2 FQDESV (reference sequence). CDR3 length: 12 amino acids. The V end lost 3 bases, the J end lost 10 bases, and 12 bases lay between the germline ends. The CDR3 loop is CASSLTSHDYTF. The CDR3 coding sequence is TGTGCCAGCAGCTTGACATCCCATGACTACACCTTC.

The rearrangement uses TRBV5-4 and TRBJ1-2; 7 bases line up with TRBD1. Germline V gene lookup returns CDR1 SGHNT and CDR2 YYREEE (reference sequence). This CDR3 is built from 18 residues. V was clipped by 1 base and J by 6 bases; unmatched bases: 18. CDR3 amino acids: CASSLLLGTAKVEDGYTF. In DNA form, the CDR3 reads TGTGCCAGCAGCTTGTTGCTTGGGACAGCCAAGGTGGAGGATGGCTACACCTTC.

This clone was seen a handful of times. The chain uses TRBV10-2 and TRBJ2-4, with D unclear. Germline V gene lookup returns CDR1 WSHSY and CDR2 SAAADI. V lost 5 bases and J lost 0, with 14 bases in between. The CDR3 length is 16 residues. The CDR3 protein is CASSPRGLGAKNIQYF. The CDR3 bases are TGCGCCAGCAGTCCCAGAGGCTTGGGAGCCAAAAACATTCAGTACTTC.

This clone is labeled medium-sized (0.01 to 0.1%). The chain links TRBV27 to TRBJ2-3, with TRBD2 as a possible D gene (6 bases). The CDR3 covers 15 residues. V was trimmed by 4 bases and J by 0 bases, leaving 11 bases between them. Germline V gives CDR1 MNHEY, CDR2 SMNVEV (reference sequence). CDR3 residues: CASSSGSMSTDTQYF. The CDR3 DNA reads TGTGCCAGCAGTTCCGGGAGTATGAGCACAGATACGCAGTATTTT.

This sequence joins TRBV6-1 and TRBJ1-2; D is uncertain. CDR1 and CDR2 (germline): MNHNS, SASEGT. This CDR3 has 15 amino acids. Trimming removed 2 bases from V and 0 bases from J, with 10 bases in between. For the CDR3, the DNA is TGTGCCAGCAGTGAAAGGGCAGAGACTAACTATGGCTACACCTTC. Its protein is CASSERAETNYGYTF.

The genes are TRBV2 and TRBJ1-2, with 8 nucleotides matching TRBD1. This CDR3 is 15 amino acids long. Looked up from germline, CDR1 is SNHLY and CDR2 is FYNNEI. The J segment lost 6 bases and the V segment lost 2 bases, leaving 8 bases of the junction unmatched. The CDR3 region is CASSERQGARDGYTF. In DNA form, the CDR3 reads TGTGCCAGCAGTGAAAGGCAGGGGGCGCGGGATGGCTACACCTTC.

This clone has more than one count but fewer than ten. The V gene is TRBV5-1, the J gene TRBJ1-1, with 8 bases fitting TRBD1. The CDR3 runs to 16 residues. The trim removed 4 bases at V and 0 bases at J, leaving 8 bases unmatched. Germline V gene lookup returns CDR1 SGHRS and CDR2 YFSETQ. CDR3 residues: CASSTQGARMNTEAFF. The CDR3 DNA reads TGCGCCAGCAGCACGCAGGGGGCGCGGATGAACACTGAAGCTTTCTTT.

This clone was recorded once. The V call is TRBV5-6, the J call TRBJ1-2, with 8 bases that match TRBD1. V was clipped by 4 bases and J by 0 bases; unmatched bases: 8. This CDR3 is built from 16 residues. Germline V lookup: CDR1 SGHDT, CDR2 YYEEEE. The CDR3 loop reads CASSPPGGWANYGYTF. CDR3 nucleotide sequence: TGTGCCAGCAGCCCCCCAGGGGGCTGGGCTAACTATGGCTACACCTTC.

J is TRBJ2-2 and V is TRBV11-3; TRBD1 might be the D (5 bases). The V end was cut by 5 bases, the J end by 4 bases, with 14 bases between. There are 15 residues in the CDR3. Germline lookup yields CDR1 SGHNT and CDR2 YENEEA. CDR3 sequence: CASSPAGWGTGELFF. In DNA form, the CDR3 reads TGTGCCAGCAGCCCTGCAGGGTGGGGCACCGGGGAGCTGTTTTTT.

V and J are TRBV19 and TRBJ1-4; TRBD1 agrees at 12 bases. The trim removed 7 bases at V and 16 bases at J, leaving 16 bases unmatched. The CDR3 is 15 amino acids. The germline V gene encodes CDR1 LNHDA and CDR2 SQIVND (reference sequence). As DNA, the CDR3 is TGTGCCAGTACCCAAACCGGGACAGGGGGCGCGAGGAGGTTTTTT. Amino acids: CASTQTGTGGARRFF.

This clone was found a few times. V is TRBV18 and J is TRBJ2-1, with D uncertain. Germline V gene lookup returns CDR1 KGHSH and CDR2 LQKENI. Trimming removed 0 bases at V and 9 bases at J, with 6 bases between. The CDR3 has 12 amino acids. DNA of the CDR3: TGTGCCAGCTCACCACCTCTGGGTGAGCAGTTCTTC. It yields the protein CASSPPLGEQFF.

This clone was recorded a few times. The chain recombines TRBV4-1 with TRBJ2-7; no reliable D call. V shed 4 bases and J shed 2 bases, with 12 bases lying between them. Germline V lookup: CDR1 MGHRA, CDR2 YSYEKL. The CDR3 length is 14 residues. The CDR3 loop reads CASSRVQGTYEQYF. CDR3 bases: TGCGCCAGCAGCCGAGTACAAGGGACCTACGAGCAGTACTTC.